One sample yielded the 27 T cell receptor beta chains listed below, sequenced in a study of beta chain features in type 1 diabetes. General observations from the study: Type 1 diabetes patients had TCRB CDR3s that were shorter (moderately but significantly so) in all four CD4+ subsets.

The antigens of these receptors remain unknown. Of the isolated RNA, all was reverse transcribed, and so the sequenced material was expressed TCRB transcripts. TCRdb's table, derived via immunoSEQ multiplex PCR, lists solely in-frame clones and lacks some. The data show 630,000 or so clones, with about an eighth seen just once and 0.03% to 0.04% held by the top ten. What was sequenced was naive CD4+ T cells from blood. Every receptor here comes from a man aged 18 to 29 with type 1 diabetes.

This rearrangement joins TRBV4-1 to TRBJ2-3, with 8 bases fitting TRBD2. The CDR3 runs to 16 residues. V was clipped by 4 bases and J by 4 bases; unmatched bases: 10. CDR1 is MGHRA and CDR2 is YSYEKL in the germline V gene. The CDR3 region has the DNA TGCGCCAGCAGCCCCCTGCGGAGCGGGGGTGCAGATACGCAGTATTTT. It yields the protein CASSPLRSGGADTQYF.

V gene TRBV7-9 combines with J gene TRBJ2-1, with a tentative D call TRBD2 (6 bases). Trimming shortened V by 5 bases and J by 9 bases, and 11 bases separated the two germline ends. The CDR3 is 12 residues long. Germline CDR1 and CDR2: SEHNR and FQNEAQ (reference sequence). The CDR3 DNA reads TGTGCCAGCAGCCCGGGACTCCCTGAGCAGTTCTTC. Its translation is CASSPGLPEQFF.

This clone showed up just a few times. The V gene is TRBV7-2, the J gene TRBJ2-7, with unresolved D. V was clipped by 5 bases and J by 6 bases, with 11 bases between them. Looked up from germline, CDR1 is SGHTA and CDR2 is FQGNSA. The CDR3 consists of 12 residues. CDR3 region: CASSLTTFEQYF. CDR3 DNA sequence: TGTGCCAGCAGCCTGACCACGTTCGAGCAGTACTTC.

V is TRBV10-3 and J is TRBJ1-5; 10 bases fit TRBD1. V lost 6 bases and J lost 2; bases outside the gene matches: 13. The CDR3 runs to 18 residues. CDR1 is ENHRY and CDR2 is SYGVKD in the germline V gene. CDR3 protein: CAISPTGGQPSGNQPQHF. Written as DNA, the CDR3 is TGTGCCATCAGCCCGACAGGGGGCCAACCGAGCGGCAATCAGCCCCAGCATTTT.

The rearrangement uses TRBV4-3 and TRBJ2-1, with 7 bases aligning to TRBD2. Germline V gives CDR1 LGHNA, CDR2 YSLEER. The junction had 5 bases not matched to a gene; V was cut back by 0 bases and J by 0 bases. CDR3 length equals 17 residues. The CDR3 protein is CASSQDVGGSSYNEQFF. The CDR3 DNA sequence: TGCGCCAGCAGCCAAGATGTGGGCGGGAGCTCCTACAATGAGCAGTTCTTC.

CDR3 nucleotides: TGTGCCAGCAGCTCCGGGACAAGAAATCAGCCCCAGCATTTT. Translating it yields CASSSGTRNQPQHF. The V gene is TRBV6-6, the J gene TRBJ1-5; weak D call: TRBD1 (6 bases). Trimming shortened V by 6 bases and J by 4 bases, and 13 bases separated the two germline ends. There are 14 residues in the CDR3. The V gene's germline CDR1 is MNHNY and CDR2 SVGAGI (reference sequence).

This clone was counted a few times. V gene TRBV29-1 combines with J gene TRBJ2-5, with TRBD1 as a possible D gene (6 bases). Per germline, CDR1 SQVTM and CDR2 ANQGSEA. The CDR3 runs 13 residues. CDR3: CSSTGRTGETQYF. The CDR3, as DNA: TGCAGTTCCACAGGGCGGACCGGTGAGACCCAGTACTTC.

This clone was picked up one time. The CDR3 region has the DNA TGCGCCAGCAGCAAGTCGAGGGGGGCAGAGACCCAGTACTTC. Translation gives CASSKSRGAETQYF. The chain couples TRBV4-1 to TRBJ2-5; D is perhaps TRBD1 or TRBD2 (6 bases each). Germline V gives CDR1 MGHRA, CDR2 YSYEKL. This CDR3 is built from 14 residues. Deletions cut 5 bases from V and 4 bases from J, with 14 bases between.

This clone was seen once. This chain links TRBV18 with TRBJ1-1; 7 positions match TRBD1. The CDR3 is 14 residues long. The germline CDR1 and CDR2 sequences are KGHSH and LQKENI. J lost 1 base, V lost 5 bases, and 4 bases had no gene match. The CDR3 bases are TGTGCCAGCTCAACTACAGGGGCGAACACTGAAGCTTTCTTT. Translating gives CASSTTGANTEAFF. Variable domain in full (rest from reference TRBV18 and TRBJ1-1): NAGVMQNPRHLVRRRGQEARLRCSPMKGHSHVYWYRQLPEEGLKFMVYLQKENIIDESGMPKERFSAEFPKEGPSILRIQQVVRGDSAAYFCASSTTGANTEAFFGQGTRLTVV.

This clone was observed a few times. The same CDR3 is also encoded by other DNA sequences in this sample. The chain combines TRBV6-1 with TRBJ2-5; D is undetermined. With 5 bases removed from V and 2 bases from J, the gap between germline ends came to 3 bases. The CDR3 is 11 amino acids. Germline V CDR1 and CDR2: MNHNS, SASEGT. For the CDR3, the DNA is TGTGCCAGCAGTTCTCAAGAGACCCAGTACTTC. This sequence encodes CASSSQETQYF.

The chain combines TRBV25-1 with TRBJ1-2; D possibly corresponds to TRBD1 (6 bases). V dropped 2 bases and J dropped 0 bases, with 7 bases sitting between them. The CDR3 loop spans 14 amino acids. The germline CDR1 and CDR2 sequences are MGHDK and SYGVNS. The CDR3 region has the DNA TGTGCCAGCAGTGAAGCAGGGGCTAACTATGGCTACACCTTC. The encoded protein is CASSEAGANYGYTF.

In this sample, this clone turned up a few times. The chain couples TRBV30 to TRBJ2-1; 7 bases line up with TRBD2. The CDR3 length is 17 residues. The V and J ends lost 3 bases and 4 bases, in that order; junction bases with no gene match: 15. Germline assignment: CDR1 GTSNPN and CDR2 SVGIG (reference sequence). CDR3 protein: CAWSVSLTSASYNEQFF. In nucleotides, the CDR3 is TGTGCCTGGAGCGTGTCCCTCACTAGCGCCAGTTACAATGAGCAGTTCTTC.

This clone was counted only a few times. This chain connects TRBV30 to TRBJ1-2; 7 bases fit TRBD1. The V and J ends lost 4 bases and 3 bases, in that order; junction bases with no gene match: 5. Germline V CDR1 and CDR2: GTSNPN, SVGIG (reference sequence). The CDR3 totals 13 residues. The CDR3 loop is CAWNRGTYYGYTF. CDR3 nucleotide sequence: TGTGCCTGGAACAGGGGAACTTACTATGGCTACACCTTC. Full variable domain (outside the CDR3, taken from reference TRBV30 and TRBJ1-2): SQTIHQWPATLVQPVGSPLSLECTVEGTSNPNLYWYRQAAGRGLQLLFYSVGIGQISSEVPQNLSASRPQDRQFILSSKKLLLSDSGFYLCAWNRGTYYGYTFGSGTRLTVV.

In this sample, this clone turned up a few times. Here the CDR3 DNA reads TGTGCCAGCAGCTCACAGGGAAGGCAGCCCCAGCATTTT. Translated: CASSSQGRQPQHF. The gene calls are TRBV7-2 and TRBJ1-5, with D maybe TRBD1 (6 bases). The CDR3 runs to 13 residues. The V and J ends lost 4 bases and 7 bases respectively, with 11 bases between them. The germline gives CDR1 SGHTA, CDR2 FQGNSA.

This clone showed up just a few times. This chain connects TRBV5-6 to TRBJ2-3; D uncertain. The length of the CDR3 is 13 residues. Trimming took off 1 base at V and 7 bases at J, with 10 bases between the two ends. Germline V gene data show CDR1 as SGHDT and CDR2 as YYEEEE. CDR3 in DNA: TGTGCCAGCAGCTTGATAGGTTCCTATACGCAGTATTTT. This codes for CASSLIGSYTQYF.

The chain carries TRBV30 and TRBJ1-1, with TRBD1 matching over 7 bases. CDR3 length: 15 amino acids. The germline CDR1 and CDR2 sequences are GTSNPN and SVGIG (reference sequence). With V trimmed by 2 bases and J by 6 bases, 12 bases remained unmatched. The CDR3 here is CAWSRIDRARAEAFF. The CDR3 DNA reads TGTGCCTGGAGTCGCATCGACAGGGCGAGGGCTGAAGCTTTCTTT.

V and J are TRBV19 and TRBJ2-3; 12 positions agree with TRBD2. This CDR3 comprises 15 residues. The V segment lost 5 bases and the J segment 4 bases; nucleotides outside the gene matches: 4. Germline V lookup: CDR1 LNHDA, CDR2 SQIVND (reference sequence). The CDR3 DNA sequence: TGTGCCAGTAGTCCCCTAGCGGGAGGGCCAGATACGCAGTATTTT. Amino acid sequence: CASSPLAGGPDTQYF.

This chain links TRBV7-9 with TRBJ2-5; 8 bases fit TRBD1. Germline values: CDR1 SEHNR, CDR2 FQNEAQ (reference sequence). Losses at the gene ends were 5 bases for V and 5 bases for J; bases not matched to a gene: 7. The CDR3 is 14 amino acids. CDR3 in DNA: TGTGCCAGCAGCCCTTGGACAGGGCGGGAGACCCAGTACTTC. This translates into CASSPWTGRETQYF.

In this sample, this clone turned up a few times. The J gene is TRBJ2-5, the V gene TRBV18; D is undetermined. With 0 bases removed from V and 5 bases from J, the gap between germline ends came to 7 bases. CDR3 length equals 13 residues. The V gene's germline CDR1 is KGHSH and CDR2 LQKENI. CDR3 protein: CASSPPLSETQYF. The DNA for the CDR3 is TGTGCCAGCTCACCACCTTTATCGGAGACCCAGTACTTC.

The rearrangement links TRBV18 to TRBJ2-1; D remains unclear. The germline gives CDR1 KGHSH, CDR2 LQKENI. The CDR3 sequence is 13 residues long. Trimming cost V 0 bases and J 9 bases, with 9 bases left between them. The CDR3 sequence: CASSPPYVSEQFF. In DNA, the CDR3 is TGTGCCAGCTCACCACCGTACGTGAGTGAGCAGTTCTTC.

As regards this clone: Different DNA sequences within this sample yield the same CDR3. The chain combines TRBV7-2 with TRBJ2-7; 8 bases are a match to TRBD1. V dropped 5 bases and J dropped 1; count of bases not matched to a gene: 4. The CDR3 has 14 amino acids. The germline gives CDR1 SGHTA, CDR2 FQGNSA. For the CDR3, the DNA is TGTGCCAGCAGCCTGGACAGGGCTTCCTACGAGCAGTACTTC. It encodes CASSLDRASYEQYF. The full variable domain, completed using reference TRBV7-2 and TRBJ2-7, is GAGVSQSPSNKVTEKGKDVELRCDPISGHTALYWYRQSLGQGLEFLIYFQGNSAPDKSGLPSDRFSAERTGGSVSTLTIQRTQQEDSAVYLCASSLDRASYEQYFGPGTRLTVT.

This clone was seen more than once but under ten times. This chain links TRBV5-6 with TRBJ2-3, with a tentative D call TRBD1 (6 bases). The V and J ends lost 1 base and 0 bases respectively, with 12 bases between them. The CDR3 has 16 residues. The germline V gene has CDR1 SGHDT and CDR2 YYEEEE. CDR3 DNA: TGTGCCAGCAGCTTGAGCGGACAGTGGAGCACAGATACGCAGTATTTT. Encoded protein: CASSLSGQWSTDTQYF. The variable domain in full, completed from reference TRBV5-6 and TRBJ2-3, reads DAGVTQSPTHLIKTRGQQVTLRCSPKSGHDTVSWYQQALGQGPQFIFQYYEEEERQRGNFPDRFSGHQFPNYSSELNVNALLLGDSALYLCASSLSGQWSTDTQYFGPGTRLTVL.

This clone has a handful of counts. Compared with germline, one end of the junction differs, possibly owing to a read error. The V call is TRBV7-7, the J call TRBJ2-3; TRBD2 matches at 10 bases. The CDR3 covers 15 residues. Germline V CDR1 and CDR2: SSHAT, FNYEAQ (reference sequence). The CDR3 nucleotides are TGTGCTAGCAGCCCACCGGGACTAGCGCCAGATACGCAGTATTTT. It specifies CASSPPGLAPDTQYF.

With regard to this clone: The identical CDR3 is also encoded by other nucleotide sequences in the sample. The gene calls are TRBV7-9 and TRBJ2-3; D gene ambiguous. Trimming took 8 bases from V and 1 from J, leaving 4 bases between them. The germline gives CDR1 SEHNR, CDR2 FQNEAQ (reference sequence). The CDR3 is made up of 11 amino acids. The CDR3 spells CASQGTDTQYF. DNA for the CDR3: TGTGCCAGCCAAGGCACAGATACGCAGTATTTT.

This clone was counted between two and nine times. This chain's CDR3 is CASSAQDYGYTF. In DNA, the CDR3 is TGTGCCAGCAGCGCCCAGGACTATGGCTACACCTTC. This chain uses TRBV6-1 with TRBJ1-2; no firm D call. Trimming stripped 6 bases from V and 3 bases from J, with 8 bases between. CDR3 length: 12 amino acids. Germline assignment: CDR1 MNHNS and CDR2 SASEGT.

The chain combines TRBV1 with TRBJ2-4. TRBV1 is a pseudogene segment. The CDR3 is 20 amino acids. The CDR3 sequence is CTSSQDPGLCAGKAKNIQYF. CDR3 sequence (DNA): TGCACCAGCAGCCAAGATCCCGGGCTGTGTGCAGGTAAAGCCAAAAACATTCAGTACTTC.

This rearrangement joins TRBV11-2 to TRBJ2-5; D may be TRBD2 (5 bases). Trimming removed 9 bases at V and 3 bases at J, with 11 bases between. This CDR3 comprises 12 residues. The germline V gene has CDR1 SGHAT and CDR2 FQNNGV. CDR3 in amino acids: CASGLREETQYF. CDR3 DNA: TGTGCCAGTGGCTTGAGGGAAGAGACCCAGTACTTC.